This entry concerns a single TCR beta chain. What it binds is not known. A second PCR, run for roughly 7 to 11 cycles, used a sample-barcoded 5' primer plus a J-beta primer mix. TCRdb reprocessed the 5' RACE reads via MiXCR and lists one record per CDR3 protein. Of more than 1.4 million distinct CDR3 sequences in the sample, 35% to 45% were seen once. The CDR3 spans 15 residues. Trimming removed 7 bases at V and 3 bases at J, with 17 bases between. CDR1 and CDR2 from the germline V gene are SGHTA and FQGTGA. The entry originates in a study of blood T cells in healthy people across ages. Study observations and caveats: Older age went with lower TCR beta diversity per million T cells, in a roughly linear way. Greater diversity and more naive CD4+ cells were seen in long-lived donors than in aged donors.

The chain combines TRBV7-3 with TRBJ2-3; a weak D match, TRBD2 (7 bases). The origin of this receptor is a woman between 18 and 29 years old in good health. Material for sequencing was blood. The CDR3 sequence: CASTKGGGLTDTQYF. The CDR3 DNA reads as TGTGCCAGCACCAAGGGGGGGGGCCTAACAGATACGCAGTATTTT.